The 21 T cell receptor beta chains below all came from one sample that was sequenced in a study of cytomegalovirus exposure and HLA in healthy donors. This PCR relied on a set of 60 Vbeta primers and 13 Jbeta primers. Generated by immunoSEQ multiplex PCR, the TCRdb table keeps only in-frame clones and is missing some. The data contain 160,000 or so clones, roughly 76% of them singletons. The sequenced sample was PBMCs. The receptors come from a man in his 60s in good health and CMV-seronegative.

The rearrangement links TRBV7-3 to TRBJ2-3; TRBD1 is a possible D gene (6 bases). The CDR3 sequence is 17 residues long. Germline CDR1 reads SGHTA; CDR2 reads FQGTGA. V shed 2 bases and J shed 5 bases, with 20 bases lying between them. The CDR3 sequence: CASSLWGRGHGLDTQYF. CDR3 DNA: TGTGCCAGCAGCTTATGGGGCAGGGGACATGGGCTAGATACGCAGTATTTT.

This clone showed up just once. The V gene is TRBV5-1, the J gene TRBJ1-2; TRBD1 matches 10 bases. The CDR3 is 15 amino acids. The V and J ends lost 3 bases and 4 bases, in that order; junction bases with no gene match: 6. The germline V gene encodes CDR1 SGHRS and CDR2 YFSETQ. The CDR3 region has the DNA TGCGCCAGCAGCTCAGAGACAGGGGGCGTCTATGGCTACACCTTC. Translation: CASSSETGGVYGYTF.

The chain employs TRBV7-8 and TRBJ1-5; D may be TRBD1 (5 bases). CDR3 length: 12 amino acids. Trimming stripped 5 bases from V and 6 bases from J, with 8 bases between. Germline V gene sequence: CDR1 SGHVS, CDR2 FQNEAQ. DNA for the CDR3: TGTGCCAGCAGCCCGGGGGTTCAGCCCCAGCATTTT. Translating gives CASSPGVQPQHF.

This chain joins TRBV12-5 and TRBJ1-2; TRBD1 aligns across 8 bases. This CDR3 has 13 amino acids. Trimming at V came to 6 bases and at J to 4 bases, leaving 4 bases not matched to a gene. Per germline, CDR1 LGHNT and CDR2 FRNRAP. The CDR3 region is CASGPGTGYGYTF. DNA for the CDR3: TGTGCTAGTGGACCCGGGACAGGCTATGGCTACACCTTC.

This chain links TRBV29-1 with TRBJ2-2; the D gene is possibly TRBD2 (5 bases). Germline V CDR1 and CDR2: SQVTM, ANQGSEA. This CDR3 has 12 residues. Trimming took off 5 bases at V and 1 base at J, with 5 bases between the two ends. The CDR3 is CSVRENTGELFF. In nucleotides, the CDR3 is TGCAGCGTTCGGGAGAACACCGGGGAGCTGTTTTTT.

The rearrangement joins TRBV29-1 to TRBJ1-1; D uncertain. The V end lost 7 bases, the J end lost 10 bases, and 16 bases lay between the germline ends. Germline V gives CDR1 SQVTM, CDR2 ANQGSEA. The CDR3 consists of 11 residues. The CDR3 region is CSGYRNTGAFF. CDR3 sequence (DNA): TGCAGCGGCTATCGGAACACGGGAGCTTTCTTT.

In DNA, the CDR3 is TGTGCCACCAGCAGAGGTCTAGTGGAGAGACAGGGGCGAAACACCATATATTTT. Encoded protein: CATSRGLVERQGRNTIYF. This chain links TRBV15 with TRBJ1-3, with TRBD1 matching over 8 bases. Germline assignment: CDR1 LNHNV and CDR2 YYDKDF (reference sequence). V was clipped by 1 base and J by 5 bases; unmatched bases: 13. The length of the CDR3 is 18 residues. Supplemented by reference TRBV15 and TRBJ1-3, the full variable domain reads DAMVIQNPRYQVTQFGKPVTLSCSQTLNHNVMYWYQQKSSQAPKLLFHYYDKDFNNEADTPDNFQSRRPNTSFCFLDIRSPGLGDTAMYLCATSRGLVERQGRNTIYFGEGSWLTVV.

This clone has a single count. An end of the junction does not agree with germline; a read error may underlie this. The chain employs TRBV28 and TRBJ1-4; TRBD1 agrees at 7 bases. Germline-derived CDR1 and CDR2 are MDHEN and SYDVKM. This CDR3 spans 12 amino acids. The CDR3 sequence is CASSFSGDSIVF. The CDR3 DNA sequence: TGTGCCAGCAGTTTTTCCGGGGACAGTATAGTTTTT. Full variable domain (rest looked up from reference TRBV28 and TRBJ1-4): DVKVTQSSRYLVKRTGEKVFLECVQDMDHENMFWYRQDPGLGLRLIYFSYDVKMKEKGDIPEGYSVSREKKERFSLILESASTNQTSMYLCASSFSGDSIVFGSGTQLSVL.

This clone turned up a few times. This chain links TRBV9 with TRBJ1-3, with 9 bases that match TRBD1. The ends lost 3 bases at V and 4 bases at J; junction bases unmatched: 2. Looked up from germline, CDR1 is SGDLS and CDR2 is YYNGEE. The CDR3 consists of 14 residues. The CDR3 sequence: CASSDRGQGNTIYF. The CDR3, as DNA: TGTGCCAGCAGCGACAGGGGGCAAGGAAACACCATATATTTT.

In regard to this clone: Sequence at one end of the junction differs from germline and may be a read error. V is TRBV5-4 and J is TRBJ2-3, with 9 bases matching TRBD1. The CDR3 is made up of 16 amino acids. The germline gives CDR1 SGHNT, CDR2 YYREEE (reference sequence). The CDR3 sequence is CASSSDRGKSADAQYF. CDR3 DNA sequence: TGTGCCAGCAGCTCGGACAGGGGAAAGAGTGCAGATGCGCAGTATTTT. The full variable domain, rest sourced from reference TRBV5-4 and TRBJ2-3, is ETGVTQSPTHLIKTRGQQVTLRCSSQSGHNTVSWYQQALGQGPQFIFQYYREEENGRGNFPPRFSGLQFPNYSSELNVNALELDDSALYLCASSSDRGKSADAQYFGPGTRLTVL.

The CDR3 loop is CASSPQGAFGQETQYF. The CDR3 region has the DNA TGTGCCAGCTCACCCCAGGGGGCCTTTGGCCAAGAGACCCAGTACTTC. The rearrangement uses TRBV18 and TRBJ2-5, with 8 bases that match TRBD1. V lost 3 bases and J lost 1; bases outside the gene matches: 7. Germline V gene data show CDR1 as KGHSH and CDR2 as LQKENI. CDR3 length equals 16 residues.

V is TRBV18 and J is TRBJ1-2; D is perhaps TRBD1 (6 bases). Germline V CDR1 and CDR2: KGHSH, LQKENI. Trimming stripped 3 bases from V and 4 bases from J, with 12 bases between. This CDR3 spans 14 amino acids. CDR3 nucleotides: TGTGCCAGCTCACCCGGACAGTTCCCCTATGGCTACACCTTC. Translated: CASSPGQFPYGYTF.

This clone appeared a few times. The chain couples TRBV6-5 to TRBJ1-6; 8 positions agree with TRBD1. The CDR3 loop spans 14 amino acids. Germline V gene data show CDR1 as MNHEY and CDR2 as SVGAGI. J lost 9 bases, V lost 7 bases, and 8 bases had no gene match. The CDR3: CASTPGQDSSPLHF. The CDR3 coding sequence is TGTGCCAGCACCCCGGGACAGGATAGTTCACCCCTCCACTTT.

A few counts support this clone. This rearrangement joins TRBV2 to TRBJ1-2; the D gene is possibly TRBD1 (5 bases). V lost 1 base to trimming and J lost 7 bases, with 13 bases between them. CDR3 size: 14 residues. Germline V gene lookup returns CDR1 SNHLY and CDR2 FYNNEI. As DNA, the CDR3 is TGTGCCAGCAGTGAAGTAGGCAGGGTTAGTGGCTACACCTTC. Residues: CASSEVGRVSGYTF.

The rearrangement joins TRBV5-1 to TRBJ1-4; the match to TRBD1 covers 7 bases. V shed 5 bases and J 5 bases; nucleotides not matched to a gene: 3. This CDR3 is 13 amino acids long. From germline, CDR1 is SGHRS and CDR2 YFSETQ. This chain's CDR3 is CASRQGTNEKLFF. CDR3 sequence (DNA): TGCGCCAGCAGACAGGGGACCAATGAAAAACTGTTTTTT.

The genes are TRBV7-2 and TRBJ1-2, with 7 bases aligning to TRBD1. This CDR3 region has 14 residues. Germline CDR1 SGHTA, CDR2 FQGNSA. V shed 4 bases, J shed 8 bases, and the junction held 10 bases outside the gene matches. Here the CDR3 reads CASSSDRAYRGYTF. The CDR3, as DNA: TGTGCCAGCAGCTCAGACAGGGCGTATCGGGGCTACACCTTC.

V is TRBV19 and J is TRBJ1-6; TRBD1 agrees at 7 bases. J was trimmed by 5 bases and V by 6 bases; bases with no gene match: 7. The CDR3 sequence is 15 residues long. Germline-derived CDR1 and CDR2 are LNHDA and SQIVND (reference sequence). CDR3 sequence (DNA): TGTGCCAGTAGACAGGGACAGATAGATAATTCACCCCTCCACTTT. Its protein product is CASRQGQIDNSPLHF.

The rearrangement joins TRBV5-6 to TRBJ1-3; TRBD1 aligns across 8 bases. Germline trimming cut 1 base from V and 7 bases from J; bases unmatched to any gene: 4. CDR1 is SGHDT and CDR2 is YYEEEE in the germline V gene. The CDR3 is 14 amino acids. The CDR3 protein is CASSLWQGANTIYF. CDR3 nucleotides: TGTGCCAGCAGCTTGTGGCAGGGGGCGAACACCATATATTTT.

The V and J genes are TRBV15 and TRBJ2-3, with D possibly being TRBD1 (6 bases). Germline CDR1 and CDR2: LNHNV and YYDKDF (reference sequence). V was cut by 0 bases and J by 7 bases, with 20 bases left in between. The CDR3 totals 17 residues. The CDR3 region has the DNA TGTGCCACCAGCAGAGATAGGGGGTGGGGCCTCGGTTATACGCAGTATTTT. Translated: CATSRDRGWGLGYTQYF.

This chain uses TRBV25-1 with TRBJ2-3; 10 positions match TRBD2. This CDR3 is built from 15 residues. Trimming took 5 bases from V and 2 from J; bases not matched to a gene: 4. CDR1 is MGHDK, CDR2 SYGVNS, per germline. CDR3 nucleotides: TGTGCCAGCAGTCGTAGCGGGGGGCCCACAGATACGCAGTATTTT. This encodes CASSRSGGPTDTQYF.

This clone occurred a few times. The junction shows a germline mismatch at one end, possibly a read error. This chain uses TRBV11-2 with TRBJ2-7, with 11 bases aligning to TRBD2. This CDR3 has 14 amino acids. Germline CDR1 reads SGHAT; CDR2 reads FQNNGV. The CDR3 DNA reads as TGTGCCAGCAGCTTAGAGGCGGGACTAGCGGCTCTGGACTTC. It is translated as CASSLEAGLAALDF.